The clone carrying this T cell receptor beta chain has only a few counts. Combining a sample-barcoded 5' primer with a J-beta primer mix, a second PCR ran for roughly 6 to 11 cycles. TCRdb called the 5' RACE reads again in MiXCR, with one record for every CDR3 protein. The sample holds around 500,000 distinct CDR3 sequences; about 28% are singletons and the top ten take approximately 3.3%. The data belong to a study of blood T cells in healthy people across ages. Trimming left V 5 bases short and J 11 bases short, with 13 bases between. The CDR3 loop spans 12 amino acids. Looked up from germline, CDR1 is SGHAT and CDR2 is FQNNGV. These data were likewise used in another study, on T cells of mothers and their children.

The receptor was derived from a boy younger than 10 in good health. Source material: blood. The genes are TRBV11-2 and TRBJ2-1; D is perhaps TRBD1 (6 bases). The CDR3 protein is CASSGETGKQFF. CDR3 DNA: TGTGCCAGCAGCGGAGAAACAGGGAAGCAGTTCTTC.